The sequence of this TCR beta chain was determined in a study of CXCR3-negative and CXCR3-positive naive CD8 T cells. Across the whole study: Roughly 1.5 +/- 0.3 million TRB reads came from each library, giving 110 million to 150 million in total. Study findings and constraints: TCR interaction strength was inferred from TRB CDR3 physicochemistry, as CD5 matched across naive subsets. Naive CXCR3-positive and CXCR3-negative cells shared similar TRBV-TRBJ usage, unlike memory cells. More hydrophobic TRB CDR3s were found in CXCR3-positive naive cells than in CXCR3-negative naive cells.

To note about this clonotype: Its target is not known.

This CDR3 is built from 16 residues. CDR1 and CDR2 (germline): SGHVS, FNYEAQ. CD45RO-CCR7+CD27+CD95- was the phenotype of naive CD8+ T cells. UMI-labeled 5' RACE yielded the TRB cDNA libraries. From its re-call of the 5' RACE reads, TCRdb lists each CDR3 protein once, without DNA. The table for this sample gives about 63,000 distinct CDR3 sequences. This receptor was obtained from a human donor in good health. Some clones in this sample may be carry-over from other donors' samples. The specimen was naive CXCR3+ CD8+ T cells from blood. Subset defined: CD45RO-CCR7+CD27+CD95- naive CD8+ T cells expressing CXCR3 (TNR3+). The chain carries TRBV7-6 and TRBJ2-2. The CDR3: CASSLAPTLNTGELFF. The full variable domain, its missing parts supplied by reference TRBV7-6 and TRBJ2-2, is GAGVSQSPRYKVTKRGQDVALRCDPISGHVSLYWYRQALGQGPEFLTYFNYEAQQDKSGLPNDRFSAERPEGSISTLTIQRTEQRDSAMYRCASSLAPTLNTGELFFGEGSRLTVL.